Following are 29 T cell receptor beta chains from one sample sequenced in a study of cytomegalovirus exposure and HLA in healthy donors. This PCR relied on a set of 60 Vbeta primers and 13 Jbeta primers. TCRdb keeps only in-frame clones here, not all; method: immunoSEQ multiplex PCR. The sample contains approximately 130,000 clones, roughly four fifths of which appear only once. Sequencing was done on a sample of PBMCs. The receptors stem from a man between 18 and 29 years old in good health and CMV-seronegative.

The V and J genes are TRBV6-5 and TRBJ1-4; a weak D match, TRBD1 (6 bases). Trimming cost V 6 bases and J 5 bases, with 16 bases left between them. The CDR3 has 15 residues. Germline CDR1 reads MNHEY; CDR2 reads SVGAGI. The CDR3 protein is CASRFTGTGNEKLFF. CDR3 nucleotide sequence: TGTGCCAGCAGGTTTACAGGGACCGGGAATGAAAAACTGTTTTTT.

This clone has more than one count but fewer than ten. The CDR3 loop is CASSQGGASGGRDTQYF. CDR3 coding DNA: TGTGCCAGCAGCCAAGGGGGGGCTAGCGGGGGCAGAGATACGCAGTATTTT. The chain employs TRBV4-2 and TRBJ2-3, with 10 bases fitting TRBD2. The germline gives CDR1 LGHNA, CDR2 YNFKEQ. V lost 1 base to trimming and J lost 5 bases; unmatched junction nucleotides: 9. The CDR3 is 17 residues long.

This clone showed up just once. DNA for the CDR3: TGCGCCAGCAGCGCTACAGGGGGCTCTAACTATGGCTACACCTTC. It translates to CASSATGGSNYGYTF. V is TRBV5-1 and J is TRBJ1-2, with 9 bases lining up with TRBD1. The CDR3 is 15 amino acids. V gave up 4 bases and J gave up 0 bases; unmatched junction bases: 4. Germline-derived CDR1 and CDR2 are SGHRS and YFSETQ.

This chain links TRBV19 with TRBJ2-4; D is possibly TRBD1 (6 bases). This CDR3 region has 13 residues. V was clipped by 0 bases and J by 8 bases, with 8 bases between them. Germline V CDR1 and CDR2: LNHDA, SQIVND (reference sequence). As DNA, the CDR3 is TGTGCCAGTAGTATAGACAGGGGCGACATTCAGTACTTC. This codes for CASSIDRGDIQYF. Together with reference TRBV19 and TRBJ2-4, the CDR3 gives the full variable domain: DGGITQSPKYLFRKEGQNVTLSCEQNLNHDAMYWYRQDPGQGLRLIYYSQIVNDFQKGDIAEGYSVSREKKESFPLTVTSAQKNPTAFYLCASSIDRGDIQYFGAGTRLSVL.

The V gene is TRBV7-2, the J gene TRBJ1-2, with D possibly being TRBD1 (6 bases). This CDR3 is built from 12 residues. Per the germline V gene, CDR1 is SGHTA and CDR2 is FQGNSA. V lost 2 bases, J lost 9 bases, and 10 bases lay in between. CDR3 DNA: TGTGCCAGCAGCTTAACAGGGAATAGCTACACCTTC. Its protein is CASSLTGNSYTF. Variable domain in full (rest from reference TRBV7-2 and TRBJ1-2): GAGVSQSPSNKVTEKGKDVELRCDPISGHTALYWYRQSLGQGLEFLIYFQGNSAPDKSGLPSDRFSAERTGGSVSTLTIQRTQQEDSAVYLCASSLTGNSYTFGSGTRLTVV.

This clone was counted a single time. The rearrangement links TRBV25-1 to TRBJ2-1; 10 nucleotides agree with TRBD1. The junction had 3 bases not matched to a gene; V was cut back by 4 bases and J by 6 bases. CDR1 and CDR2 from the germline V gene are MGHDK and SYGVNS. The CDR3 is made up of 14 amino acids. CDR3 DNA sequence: TGTGCCAGCAGTGTGCGGACAGGGGGCAATGAGCAGTTCTTC. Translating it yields CASSVRTGGNEQFF. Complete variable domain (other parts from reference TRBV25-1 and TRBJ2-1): EADIYQTPRYLVIGTGKKITLECSQTMGHDKMYWYQQDPGMELHLIHYSYGVNSTEKGDLSSESTVSRIRTEHFPLTLESARPSHTSQYLCASSVRTGGNEQFFGPGTRLTVL.

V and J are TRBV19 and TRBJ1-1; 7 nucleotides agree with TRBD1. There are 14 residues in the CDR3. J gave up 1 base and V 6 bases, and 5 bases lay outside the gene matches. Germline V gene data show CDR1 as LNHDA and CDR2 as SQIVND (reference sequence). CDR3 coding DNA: TGTGCCAGTAGATCTCCAGGGGGGAACACTGAAGCTTTCTTT. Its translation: CASRSPGGNTEAFF.

CDR3 protein: CASSWAPQGRTDTQYF. CDR3 nucleotides: TGTGCCAGCAGCTGGGCCCCCCAGGGGAGAACAGATACGCAGTATTTT. The gene calls are TRBV5-6 and TRBJ2-3, with D tentatively TRBD1 (6 bases). The V gene lost 3 bases and the J gene lost 3 bases, with 17 bases spanning the gap. This CDR3 spans 16 amino acids. The germline CDR1 and CDR2 sequences are SGHDT and YYEEEE.

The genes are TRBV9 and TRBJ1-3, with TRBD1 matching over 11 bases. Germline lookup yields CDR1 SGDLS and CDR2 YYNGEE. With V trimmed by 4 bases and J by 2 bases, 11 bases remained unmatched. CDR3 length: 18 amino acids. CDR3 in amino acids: CASSSHPGQGVTGNTIYF. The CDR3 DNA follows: TGTGCCAGCAGCTCCCACCCGGGACAGGGGGTAACTGGAAACACCATATATTTT.

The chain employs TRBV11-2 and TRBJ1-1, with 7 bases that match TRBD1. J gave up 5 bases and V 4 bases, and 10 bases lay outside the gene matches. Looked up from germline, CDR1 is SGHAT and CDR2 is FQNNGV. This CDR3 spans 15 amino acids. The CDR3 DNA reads TGTGCCAGCAGCTCCCGAAGACAGGGTTTAACTGAAGCTTTCTTT. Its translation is CASSSRRQGLTEAFF.

CDR3 sequence (DNA): TGTGCCAGCACCTCGTGGGTGGGGCGGACTGAAGCTTTCTTT. This gives the protein CASTSWVGRTEAFF. The chain recombines TRBV25-1 with TRBJ1-1; D might be TRBD1 (5 bases). V lost 7 bases to trimming and J lost 5 bases, with 17 bases between them. The germline gives CDR1 MGHDK, CDR2 SYGVNS. This CDR3 is built from 14 residues.

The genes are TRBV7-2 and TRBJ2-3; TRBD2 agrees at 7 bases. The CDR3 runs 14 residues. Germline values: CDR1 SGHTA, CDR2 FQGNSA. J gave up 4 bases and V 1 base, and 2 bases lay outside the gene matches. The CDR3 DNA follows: TGTGCCAGCAGCTTAGGGGCGGGGGCAGATACGCAGTATTTT. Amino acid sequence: CASSLGAGADTQYF.

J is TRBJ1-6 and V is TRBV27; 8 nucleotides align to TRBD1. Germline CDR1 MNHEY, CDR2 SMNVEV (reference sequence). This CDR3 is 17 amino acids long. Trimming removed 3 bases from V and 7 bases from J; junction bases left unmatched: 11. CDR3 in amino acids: CASSFAGQGRFNSPLHF. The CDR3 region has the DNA TGTGCCAGCAGTTTTGCAGGACAGGGCCGATTCAATTCACCCCTCCACTTT.

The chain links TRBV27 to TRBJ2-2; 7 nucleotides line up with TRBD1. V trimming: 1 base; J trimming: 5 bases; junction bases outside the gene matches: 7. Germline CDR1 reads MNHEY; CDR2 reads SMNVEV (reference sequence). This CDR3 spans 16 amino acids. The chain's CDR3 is CASSLWAGGGTGELFF. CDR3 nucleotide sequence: TGTGCCAGCAGTTTATGGGCAGGGGGTGGGACCGGGGAGCTGTTTTTT.

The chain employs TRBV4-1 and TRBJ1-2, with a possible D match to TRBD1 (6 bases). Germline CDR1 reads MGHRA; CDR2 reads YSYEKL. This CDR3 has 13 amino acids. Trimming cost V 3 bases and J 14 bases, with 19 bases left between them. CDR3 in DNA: TGCGCCAGCAGCCATCCAACGGGGGGACAACGGACCTTC. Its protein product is CASSHPTGGQRTF.

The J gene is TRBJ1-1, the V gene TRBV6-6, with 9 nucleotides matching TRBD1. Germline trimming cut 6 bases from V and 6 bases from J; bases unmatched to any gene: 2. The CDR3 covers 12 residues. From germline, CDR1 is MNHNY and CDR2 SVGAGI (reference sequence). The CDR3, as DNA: TGTGCCAGCAGGCGGACAGGGGCTGAAGCTTTCTTT. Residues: CASRRTGAEAFF.

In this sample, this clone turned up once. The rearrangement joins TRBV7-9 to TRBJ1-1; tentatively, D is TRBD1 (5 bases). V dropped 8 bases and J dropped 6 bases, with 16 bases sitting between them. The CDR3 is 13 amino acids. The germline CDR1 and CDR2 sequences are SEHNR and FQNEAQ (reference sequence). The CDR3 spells CASARGERAEAFF. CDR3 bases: TGTGCCAGCGCACGGGGGGAGAGGGCTGAAGCTTTCTTT.

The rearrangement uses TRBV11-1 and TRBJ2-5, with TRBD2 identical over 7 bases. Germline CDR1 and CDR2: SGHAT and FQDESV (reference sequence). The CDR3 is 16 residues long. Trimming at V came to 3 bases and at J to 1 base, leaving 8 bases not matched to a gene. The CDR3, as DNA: TGTGCCAGCAGCTTGGGGGGGACTCGGCTCCAAGAGACCCAGTACTTC. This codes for CASSLGGTRLQETQYF.

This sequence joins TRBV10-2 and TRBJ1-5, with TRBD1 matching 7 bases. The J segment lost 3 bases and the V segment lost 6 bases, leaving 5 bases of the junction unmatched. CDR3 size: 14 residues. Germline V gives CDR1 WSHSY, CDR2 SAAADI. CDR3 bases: TGCGCCAGCAGGGAAGGACAGGTCAATCAGCCCCAGCATTTT. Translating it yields CASREGQVNQPQHF.

The CDR3: CASSPGRGVGYTF. In DNA form, the CDR3 reads TGTGCCAGTAGTCCCGGCAGGGGCGTCGGCTACACCTTC. The rearrangement uses TRBV19 and TRBJ1-2, with TRBD1 as a possible D gene (6 bases). The CDR3 extends over 13 amino acids. V lost 5 bases and J lost 8, with 15 bases in between. CDR1 is LNHDA and CDR2 is SQIVND in the germline V gene (reference sequence).

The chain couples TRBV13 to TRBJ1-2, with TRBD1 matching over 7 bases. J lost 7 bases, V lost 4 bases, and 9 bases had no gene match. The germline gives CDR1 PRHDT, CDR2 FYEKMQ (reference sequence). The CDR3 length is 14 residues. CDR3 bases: TGTGCCAGCAGCTGGGGACAGCTGAGGAGTGGCTACACCTTC. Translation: CASSWGQLRSGYTF.

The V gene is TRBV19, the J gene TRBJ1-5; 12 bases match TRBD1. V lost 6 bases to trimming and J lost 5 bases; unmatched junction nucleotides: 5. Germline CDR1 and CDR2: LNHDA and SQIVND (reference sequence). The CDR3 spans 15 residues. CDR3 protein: CASRPGQGAHQPQHF. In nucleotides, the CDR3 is TGTGCCAGTAGGCCGGGACAGGGGGCTCATCAGCCCCAGCATTTT.

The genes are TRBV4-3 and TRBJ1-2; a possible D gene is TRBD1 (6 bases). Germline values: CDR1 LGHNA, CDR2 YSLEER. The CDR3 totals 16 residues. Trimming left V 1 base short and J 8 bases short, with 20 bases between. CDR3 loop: CASSQAGQPPLSGYTF. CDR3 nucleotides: TGCGCCAGCAGCCAAGCCGGACAGCCTCCGCTCTCCGGCTACACCTTC.

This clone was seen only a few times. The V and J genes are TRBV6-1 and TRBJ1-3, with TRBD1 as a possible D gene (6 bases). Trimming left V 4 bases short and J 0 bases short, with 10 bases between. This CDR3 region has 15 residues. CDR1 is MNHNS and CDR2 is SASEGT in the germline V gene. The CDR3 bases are TGTGCCAGCAGTGCCCTGACAGGCTCTGGAAACACCATATATTTT. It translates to CASSALTGSGNTIYF.

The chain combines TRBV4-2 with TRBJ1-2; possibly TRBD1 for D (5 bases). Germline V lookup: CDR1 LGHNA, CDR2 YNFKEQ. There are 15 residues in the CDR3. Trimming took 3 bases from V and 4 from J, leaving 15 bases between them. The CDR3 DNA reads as TGTGCCAGCAGCCAGGCTAGGGGAATAACCTATGGCTACACCTTC. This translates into CASSQARGITYGYTF.

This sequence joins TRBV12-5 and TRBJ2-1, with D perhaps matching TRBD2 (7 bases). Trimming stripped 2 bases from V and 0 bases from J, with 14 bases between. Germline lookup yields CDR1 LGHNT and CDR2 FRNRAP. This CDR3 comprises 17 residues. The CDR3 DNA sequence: TGTGCTAGTGGTTTGCCCCAGGGGAGGGCCTCCTACAATGAGCAGTTCTTC. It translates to CASGLPQGRASYNEQFF.

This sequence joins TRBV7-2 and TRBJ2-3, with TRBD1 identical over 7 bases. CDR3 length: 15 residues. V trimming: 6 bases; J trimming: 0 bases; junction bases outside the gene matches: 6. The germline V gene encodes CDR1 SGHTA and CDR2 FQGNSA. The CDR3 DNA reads TGTGCCAGCAGTCGGGACAGCTCTAGCACAGATACGCAGTATTTT. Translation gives CASSRDSSSTDTQYF.

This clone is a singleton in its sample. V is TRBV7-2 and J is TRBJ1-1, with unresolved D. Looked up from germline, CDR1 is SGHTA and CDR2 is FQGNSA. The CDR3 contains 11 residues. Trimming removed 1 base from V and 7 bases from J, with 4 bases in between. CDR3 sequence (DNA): TGTGCCAGCAGCTTAGTCTTTGAAGCTTTCTTT. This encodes CASSLVFEAFF. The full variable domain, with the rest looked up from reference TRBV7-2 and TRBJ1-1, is GAGVSQSPSNKVTEKGKDVELRCDPISGHTALYWYRQSLGQGLEFLIYFQGNSAPDKSGLPSDRFSAERTGGSVSTLTIQRTQQEDSAVYLCASSLVFEAFFGQGTRLTVV.

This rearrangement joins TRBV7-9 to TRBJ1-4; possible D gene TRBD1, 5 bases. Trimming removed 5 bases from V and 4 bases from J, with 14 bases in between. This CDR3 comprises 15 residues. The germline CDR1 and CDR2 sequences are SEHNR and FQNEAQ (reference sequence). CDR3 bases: TGTGCCAGCAGCCGTGCTCCGGGGGGTAATGAAAAACTGTTTTTT. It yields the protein CASSRAPGGNEKLFF. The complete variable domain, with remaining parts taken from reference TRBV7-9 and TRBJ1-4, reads DTGVSQNPRHKITKRGQNVTFRCDPISEHNRLYWYRQTLGQGPEFLTYFQNEAQLEKSRLLSDRFSAERPKGSFSTLEIQRTEQGDSAMYLCASSRAPGGNEKLFFGSGTQLSVL.